This T cell receptor beta chain emerged from a study of T cells in tumors after PD-1 blockade. For the study at large: During anti-PD-1 treatment, some patients continued daily vismodegib 150 mg. Peripheral blood samples averaged roughly 40,000 unique clonotypes and around 120,000 templates. Study results and limitations: Blood contained approximately 43% of the tumor's TCR clonotypes.

This CDR3 is 16 amino acids long. V dropped 4 bases and J dropped 1 base, with 15 bases sitting between them. CDR1 and CDR2 (germline): MDHEN, SYDVKM. A note on this clone: Its antigen is undetermined.

Produced via immunoSEQ multiplex PCR; TCRdb's table is partial and in-frame only. The data contain about 15,000 clones, over 70% of them singletons. V gene TRBV28 combines with J gene TRBJ2-3; D is possibly TRBD1 (8 bases). The source material was PBMCs, sampled after anti-PD-1 treatment. The receptor was derived from a human donor with basal cell carcinoma. CDR3 coding DNA: TGTGCCAGCAGTTATACAGGGGGGGAAGGCACAGATACGCAGTATTTT. Translating it yields CASSYTGGEGTDTQYF.